This TCR beta chain was sequenced during a study of CD8 T cells in ankylosing spondylitis. Broader study findings: Existing reports had already noted some motif variants in reactive arthritis synovial fluid and blood. What seemed typical of ankylosing spondylitis blood was a TCR beta motif built from 8 or 9 highly homologous variants. Disease-linked clones bore a CD8+ phenotype, appearing relatively rarely in peripheral blood. Enrichment of disease-linked clones was reportedly significant in matched ankylosing spondylitis synovial fluid.

V was pared by 8 bases and J by 6 bases, with 12 bases of the junction left unmatched. This CDR3 is 14 amino acids long. Germline CDR1 is MNHNS and CDR2 is SASEGT. Quantitative molecular-barcoded 5'-RACE generated the TCR beta libraries. Using its own MiXCR run on the 5' RACE reads, TCRdb lists one record per CDR3 protein. The repertoire holds about 220,000 distinct CDR3 sequences, with around 18% as singletons. A single count supports this clonotype. Its antigen is not known. The sequenced sample consisted of blood, either unsorted or a sorted T cell fraction (not recorded which). The genes are TRBV6-1 and TRBJ1-1, with 7 positions matching TRBD1. The source is a male donor with ankylosing spondylitis. CDR3 region: CASRIATGVPEAFF. As DNA, the CDR3 is TGTGCCAGCCGTATTGCCACAGGGGTCCCTGAAGCTTTCTTT.